This T cell receptor beta chain was profiled in a study of T cell responses to AZD1222 COVID-19 vaccine. Whole-study findings and limits: Just five or six AZD1222 recipients were seropositive at baseline. Regions 160-218 and 743-854 dominated among vaccine-associated CD4 TCRs spanning spike. Within unmutated variant regions lay the reported targets of nearly half of spike-specific TCRs. After two AZD1222 doses, spike-specific TCR breadth and depth rose versus day 0.

CDR1 and CDR2 (germline): LNHDA, SQIVND (reference sequence). J lost 1 base, V lost 6 bases, and 8 bases had no gene match. CDR3 size: 15 residues. As concerns this clone: Its antigen is not identified.

Data came from immunoSEQ multiplex PCR; TCRdb stores just in-frame clones and leaves some out. The repertoire holds about 150,000 clones, around 89% seen once, with around 2.1% in the top ten. The sequencing here drew on peripheral blood, taken on day 0 of AZD1222 vaccination. The receptor's source is an adult in good health. The rearrangement joins TRBV19 to TRBJ2-5; TRBD1 matches 7 bases. As DNA, the CDR3 is TGTGCCAGTAGGAAGACAGGGAGCCCCCAAGAGACCCAGTACTTC. As protein: CASRKTGSPQETQYF.